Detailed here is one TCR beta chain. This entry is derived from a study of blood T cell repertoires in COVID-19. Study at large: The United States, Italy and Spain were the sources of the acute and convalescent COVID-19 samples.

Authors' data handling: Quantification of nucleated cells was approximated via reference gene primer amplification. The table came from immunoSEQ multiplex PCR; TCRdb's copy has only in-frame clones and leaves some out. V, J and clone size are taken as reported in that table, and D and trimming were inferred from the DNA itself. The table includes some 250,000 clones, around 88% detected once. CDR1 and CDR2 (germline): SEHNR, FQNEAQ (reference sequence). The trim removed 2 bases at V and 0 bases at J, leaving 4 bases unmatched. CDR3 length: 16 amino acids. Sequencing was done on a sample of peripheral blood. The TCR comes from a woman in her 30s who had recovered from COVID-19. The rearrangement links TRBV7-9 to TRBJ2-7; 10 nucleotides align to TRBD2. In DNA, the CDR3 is TGTGCCAGCAGCTTATATAGCGGGGGGCCCTCCTACGAGCAGTACTTC. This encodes CASSLYSGGPSYEQYF. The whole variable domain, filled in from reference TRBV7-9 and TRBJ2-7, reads DTGVSQNPRHKITKRGQNVTFRCDPISEHNRLYWYRQTLGQGPEFLTYFQNEAQLEKSRLLSDRFSAERPKGSFSTLEIQRTEQGDSAMYLCASSLYSGGPSYEQYFGPGTRLTVT.